The 3 T cell receptor beta chains listed next were all sequenced from one sample in a study of shared clonotypes between healthy human individuals. Measured with immunoSEQ multiplex PCR; TCRdb has only the in-frame clones, and not every one. The table includes around 480,000 clones, 60% to 80% detected once. Specimen: PBMCs. These receptor sequences come from a woman between 40 and 55 years old in good health. Some clones in this sample may be carry-over from other donors' samples.

This clone was recorded only once. V usage is TRBV10-2 and J usage is TRBJ1-4, with TRBD1 matching 7 bases. Germline-derived CDR1 and CDR2 are WSHSY and SAAADI. The CDR3 runs to 14 residues. The V segment lost 3 bases and the J segment 9 bases; nucleotides outside the gene matches: 7. CDR3 amino acids: CASSEGRGDKKLFF. CDR3 coding DNA: TGCGCCAGCAGTGAAGGCAGGGGGGATAAAAAACTGTTTTTT.

The sample holds a few counts of this clone. V gene TRBV10-2 combines with J gene TRBJ2-7, with 7 nucleotides matching TRBD1. CDR1 and CDR2 (germline): WSHSY, SAAADI. The CDR3 covers 16 residues. The V segment lost 5 bases and the J segment 4 bases; nucleotides outside the gene matches: 14. CDR3 amino acids: CASSLWEPGQTYEQYF. The CDR3, as DNA: TGCGCCAGCAGTCTATGGGAACCGGGACAGACATACGAGCAGTACTTC.

The sample holds a few counts of this clone. This rearrangement joins TRBV28 to TRBJ1-2; TRBD1 aligns across 8 bases. The CDR3 is 14 amino acids. Germline CDR1 reads MDHEN; CDR2 reads SYDVKM. Germline trimming cut 1 base from V and 4 bases from J; bases unmatched to any gene: 2. For the CDR3, the DNA is TGTGCCAGCAGTTTATCTCAGGGGGCCTATGGCTACACCTTC. Its protein is CASSLSQGAYGYTF.